This TCR beta chain is drawn from a study of beta chain features in type 1 diabetes. V was pared by 4 bases and J by 0 bases, with 8 bases of the junction left unmatched. Looked up from germline, CDR1 is SGHRS and CDR2 is YFSETQ. The CDR3 has 19 residues. About this clone: Its antigen is not identified.

Study-wide results and caveats: Researchers could not determine here whether HLA type influences TCRB rearrangement.

As every portion of the isolated RNA was reverse transcribed, the sequencing read expressed TCRB transcripts. Measured with immunoSEQ multiplex PCR; TCRdb has only the in-frame clones, and not every one. The data contain approximately 100,000 clones, 30% to 50% of them seen just once; the ten biggest clones take up more than 0.06%. Purities over 95% were achieved in all sorted populations. The sequenced sample consisted of stem cell memory CD4+ T cells from blood. This rearrangement joins TRBV5-1 to TRBJ2-1, with TRBD2 matching 15 bases. The clonotype originates from a woman aged 18-30 years in good health. The CDR3 region is CASSPGLAGGGSSYNEQFF. Written as DNA, the CDR3 is TGCGCCAGCAGCCCGGGACTAGCGGGAGGAGGGAGCTCCTACAATGAGCAGTTCTTC.